What follows are 30 T cell receptor beta chains derived from one specimen sequenced in a study of metastatic and nonmetastatic thyroid tumors. Nobody among the patients had been given any treatment before thyroid surgery. TCRdb reprocessed the PCR reads using MiXCR. The top ten clones hold 6.4% of a sample with about 20,000 clones, 24% of them seen once. The source material was tumor tissue. All receptors come from a female donor with papillary thyroid cancer or a benign thyroid nodule (not recorded which). Some clones in this sample may be carry-over from other donors' samples.

This chain links TRBV19 with TRBJ2-2; the match to TRBD2 covers 9 bases. CDR3 length equals 15 residues. The trim removed 6 bases at V and 1 base at J, leaving 3 bases unmatched. CDR1 and CDR2 from the germline V gene are LNHDA and SQIVND (reference sequence). CDR3 bases: TGTGCCAGTAGGTTTAGCGGGAGGAACACCGGGGAGCTGTTTTTT. It codes for CASRFSGRNTGELFF. The full variable domain, its missing parts supplied by reference TRBV19 and TRBJ2-2, is DGGITQSPKYLFRKEGQNVTLSCEQNLNHDAMYWYRQDPGQGLRLIYYSQIVNDFQKGDIAEGYSVSREKKESFPLTVTSAQKNPTAFYLCASRFSGRNTGELFFGEGSRLTVL.

This clone appeared a few times. The V gene is TRBV6-6, the J gene TRBJ1-1, with a possible D match to TRBD1 (6 bases). V was trimmed by 2 bases and J by 6 bases, leaving 16 bases between them. The V gene's germline CDR1 is MNHNY and CDR2 SVGAGI (reference sequence). This CDR3 spans 15 amino acids. This CDR3 is CASSYQGSPGAEAFF. DNA for the CDR3: TGTGCCAGCAGTTACCAGGGGTCCCCTGGTGCTGAAGCTTTCTTT.

The chain carries TRBV20-1 and TRBJ2-7, with 9 bases aligning to TRBD2. V lost 1 base to trimming and J lost 0 bases; unmatched junction nucleotides: 4. The CDR3 loop spans 15 amino acids. Per germline, CDR1 DFQATT and CDR2 SNEGSKA (reference sequence). CDR3 in amino acids: CSARVLAGSSYEQYF. The CDR3 DNA reads TGCAGTGCTAGAGTTCTAGCGGGGAGCTCCTACGAGCAGTACTTC.

This clone was found a few times. Germline is not matched at one junction end, which may reflect a read error. The gene calls are TRBV25-1 and TRBJ1-4, with no clear D. The CDR3 extends over 14 amino acids. CDR1 and CDR2 from the germline V gene are MGHDK and SYGVNS. Here the CDR3 reads CAISEPMAYEKLFF. CDR3 nucleotide sequence: TGTGCCATCAGTGAACCGATGGCTTATGAAAAACTGTTTTTT.

The chain links TRBV18 to TRBJ1-2; D gene ambiguous. The V gene's germline CDR1 is KGHSH and CDR2 LQKENI. Trimming took off 2 bases at V and 10 bases at J, with 20 bases between the two ends. The CDR3 sequence is 15 residues long. CDR3 nucleotides: TGTGCCAGCTCACCATCCGGGCCTAACTACTGCGTCTACACCTTC. Translated, it gives CASSPSGPNYCVYTF.

The CDR3 spells CASSLGTQYNEQFF. DNA for the CDR3: TGTGCCAGCAGCTTAGGGACGCAGTACAATGAGCAGTTCTTC. The chain employs TRBV11-1 and TRBJ2-1, with unresolved D. The CDR3 spans 14 residues. Germline V lookup: CDR1 SGHAT, CDR2 FQDESV (reference sequence). The V end lost 1 base, the J end lost 4 bases, and 8 bases lay between the germline ends.

The sample holds many counts of this clone. The chain uses TRBV4-1 and TRBJ2-1; D possibly corresponds to TRBD1 (5 bases). Trimming left V 7 bases short and J 0 bases short, with 13 bases between. CDR1 and CDR2 (germline): MGHRA, YSYEKL. The CDR3 consists of 15 residues. CDR3 loop: CASTPPGISYNEQFF. The CDR3 DNA sequence: TGCGCCAGCACCCCTCCAGGGATCTCCTACAATGAGCAGTTCTTC.

This clone was picked up many times. The junction does not match germline at one end; this may be a read error. This sample includes further DNA sequences coding for the same CDR3. The V call is TRBV7-2, the J call TRBJ2-5, with TRBD2 identical over 12 bases. This CDR3 region has 13 residues. Per the germline V gene, CDR1 is SGHTA and CDR2 is FQGNSA. This chain's CDR3 is CASSLAGGETQYF. The CDR3 DNA is TGTGCCAGCAGCCTAGCGGGAGGGGAGACCCAGTACTTC.

A few counts support this clone. The chain employs TRBV24-1 and TRBJ2-5; TRBD1 aligns across 7 bases. Germline V lookup: CDR1 KGHDR, CDR2 SFDVKD. V was clipped by 1 base and J by 9 bases; unmatched bases: 10. The CDR3 consists of 15 residues. In DNA form, the CDR3 reads TGTGCCACCAGTGATTTCGACAGGGTGGAGGAGGCCCAGTACTTC. It translates to CATSDFDRVEEAQYF.

This clone was picked up a small number of times. V gene TRBV15 combines with J gene TRBJ1-5; the D is unclear. The V gene lost 8 bases and the J gene lost 5 bases, with 10 bases spanning the gap. The germline gives CDR1 LNHNV, CDR2 YYDKDF (reference sequence). CDR3 length: 12 amino acids. CDR3 amino acids: CATVGVDQPQHF. The CDR3 DNA sequence: TGTGCCACCGTCGGAGTCGATCAGCCCCAGCATTTT.

This clone was picked up many times. Other DNA sequences in this specimen translate into the identical CDR3. The V call is TRBV4-1, the J call TRBJ2-3; 7 bases fit TRBD2. Germline-derived CDR1 and CDR2 are MGHRA and YSYEKL. Trimming removed 0 bases from V and 4 bases from J; junction bases left unmatched: 4. The CDR3 has 15 amino acids. The CDR3 protein is CASSQDWAGADTQYF. The DNA of the CDR3 is TGCGCCAGCAGCCAAGATTGGGCGGGAGCAGATACGCAGTATTTT.

This chain links TRBV11-1 with TRBJ2-7, with D possibly called TRBD1 or TRBD2 (5 bases each). The CDR3 has 14 amino acids. Germline V lookup: CDR1 SGHAT, CDR2 FQDESV (reference sequence). V was pared by 5 bases and J by 4 bases, with 15 bases between. CDR3 sequence: CASSMGTVGYEQYF. DNA for the CDR3: TGTGCCAGCAGCATGGGGACGGTAGGGTACGAGCAGTACTTC.

This chain links TRBV7-3 with TRBJ2-7, with 8 nucleotides matching TRBD2. The CDR3 is 16 residues long. The V gene end was trimmed by 5 bases and the J gene end by 0 bases; junction bases not matched to a gene: 9. CDR1 and CDR2 (germline): SGHTA, FQGTGA. CDR3 in amino acids: CASSPSGGVGSYEQYF. In nucleotides, the CDR3 is TGTGCCAGCAGCCCCTCGGGAGGGGTTGGCTCCTACGAGCAGTACTTC.

The rearrangement links TRBV3-1 to TRBJ2-7; D may be TRBD1 (5 bases). Germline V lookup: CDR1 LGHDT, CDR2 YNNKEL (reference sequence). The CDR3 runs to 13 residues. V lost 0 bases, J lost 8 bases, and 11 bases lay in between. The DNA for the CDR3 is TGTGCCAGCAGCCAAGATTGGTGGGGCAAGCAGTACTTC. Amino acids: CASSQDWWGKQYF.

This clone has ten or more counts. The chain carries TRBV28 and TRBJ2-1; D is perhaps TRBD1 or TRBD2 (6 bases each). Germline V gene sequence: CDR1 MDHEN, CDR2 SYDVKM. V lost 7 bases to trimming and J lost 2 bases, with 12 bases between them. This CDR3 has 14 residues. DNA of the CDR3: TGTGCCAGCAAGGGGGGAAGTACCTACAATGAGCAGTTCTTC. This encodes CASKGGSTYNEQFF.

In its sample, this clone is medium-sized. This chain connects TRBV7-8 to TRBJ1-1; TRBD1 matches 8 bases. The CDR3 totals 15 residues. The J segment lost 2 bases and the V segment lost 4 bases, leaving 6 bases of the junction unmatched. CDR1 and CDR2 from the germline V gene are SGHVS and FQNEAQ. The CDR3 reads CASSSLDRVNTEAFF. For the CDR3, the DNA is TGTGCCAGCAGCTCGCTGGACAGGGTTAACACTGAAGCTTTCTTT.

By sample fraction, this clone is large. The V call is TRBV20-1, the J call TRBJ1-6; 7 nucleotides line up with TRBD1. Germline-derived CDR1 and CDR2 are DFQATT and SNEGSKA (reference sequence). This CDR3 region has 13 residues. After removal of 6 bases from V and 4 bases from J, the junction contained 3 bases not matched to a gene. CDR3 coding DNA: TGCAGTGCGTGGGACAGATATAATTCACCCCTCCACTTT. Residues: CSAWDRYNSPLHF.

This clone is medium-sized (0.01 to 0.1%) by share. This sequence joins TRBV20-1 and TRBJ2-7; the match to TRBD2 covers 8 bases. Trimming at V came to 6 bases and at J to 2 bases, leaving 3 bases not matched to a gene. In germline, CDR1 is DFQATT, CDR2 SNEGSKA (reference sequence). The length of the CDR3 is 12 residues. The CDR3 DNA sequence: TGCAGTGCACAGGGACTAGCCTACGAGCAGTACTTC. This translates into CSAQGLAYEQYF.

The chain couples TRBV6-2 or TRBV6-3 to TRBJ1-6; D unclear. Germline loops: CDR1 MNHEY, CDR2 SVGEGT. CDR3 length: 15 residues. Trimming removed 10 bases from V and 6 bases from J, with 19 bases in between. CDR3 sequence: CATGGRLIGNSPLHF. The CDR3 bases are TGTGCCACCGGTGGGAGGTTGATTGGTAATTCACCCCTCCACTTT.

This clone has a handful of counts. One end of the junction does not line up with germline, which may come from a read error. The chain carries TRBV6-5 and TRBJ2-2, with D perhaps given as TRBD1 or TRBD2 (5 bases each). The germline CDR1 and CDR2 sequences are MNHEY and SVGAGI. The CDR3 extends over 17 amino acids. The CDR3 nucleotides read TGTGCCATCAGTTACCCGATGGGACCGTCTCACACCGGGGAGTTGTTTTTT. Protein product: CAISYPMGPSHTGELFF.

J is TRBJ2-7 and V is TRBV18; D ambiguous. CDR1 is KGHSH and CDR2 is LQKENI in the germline V gene. This CDR3 contains 13 residues. The germline V and J ends were trimmed by 1 base and 5 bases, with 9 bases remaining between them. The CDR3 DNA sequence: TGTGCCAGCTCACCACAGGGTCCGAACGAGCAGTACTTC. It encodes CASSPQGPNEQYF.

Remarks on this clone: Germline and junction disagree at one end, which may indicate a read error. The CDR3 sequence: CASILWYHSYEQYF. Written as DNA, the CDR3 is TGTGCCAGCATTTTATGGTACCACTCCTACGAGCAGTACTTC. The J gene is TRBJ2-7, the V gene TRBV28; D unclear. Germline V CDR1 and CDR2: MDHEN, SYDVKM. There are 14 residues in the CDR3.

The chain couples TRBV20-1 to TRBJ2-7, with D perhaps being TRBD1 or TRBD2 (7 bases each). The V and J ends lost 5 bases and 0 bases respectively, with 17 bases between them. In germline, CDR1 is DFQATT, CDR2 SNEGSKA (reference sequence). This CDR3 has 15 residues. The CDR3 nucleotides read TGCAGTGCTGAGGGGACAGCGGGGAACTCCTACGAGCAGTACTTC. Translation: CSAEGTAGNSYEQYF.

This clone was seen a few times. A much larger clone sits a single nucleotide away, making a read error possible. Different DNA sequences within this sample yield the same CDR3. This sequence joins TRBV11-2 and TRBJ2-5, with D uncertain. Germline CDR1 is SGHAT and CDR2 is FQNNGV. The CDR3 is 11 amino acids. The DNA for the CDR3 is TGCGCCAGCAGCTTAGGCGAGACCCAGTACTTC. Translating gives CASSLGETQYF. The full variable domain, with the rest looked up from reference TRBV11-2 and TRBJ2-5, is EAGVAQSPRYKIIEKRQSVAFWCNPISGHATLYWYQQILGQGPKLLIQFQNNGVVDDSQLPKDRFSAERLKGVDSTLKIQPAKLEDSAVYLCASSLGETQYFGPGTRLLVL.

This clone was picked up many times. The chain employs TRBV5-4 and TRBJ2-3; D gene uncertain. V gave up 7 bases and J gave up 10 bases, with 16 bases separating them. Germline V gives CDR1 SGHNT, CDR2 YYREEE (reference sequence). The CDR3 covers 12 residues. This chain's CDR3 is CASRQEGYPQYF. DNA of the CDR3: TGTGCCAGCCGCCAGGAAGGGTATCCGCAGTATTTT. The full variable domain, completed using reference TRBV5-4 and TRBJ2-3, is ETGVTQSPTHLIKTRGQQVTLRCSSQSGHNTVSWYQQALGQGPQFIFQYYREEENGRGNFPPRFSGLQFPNYSSELNVNALELDDSALYLCASRQEGYPQYFGPGTRLTVL.

This clone qualifies as medium-sized. The V call is TRBV11-2, the J call TRBJ2-7; maybe TRBD2 (5 bases). This CDR3 comprises 12 residues. Germline CDR1 and CDR2: SGHAT and FQNNGV. V was pared by 5 bases and J by 6 bases, with 11 bases between. The chain's CDR3 is CASSQTRGEQYF. Here the CDR3 DNA reads TGTGCCAGCAGCCAAACACGGGGCGAGCAGTACTTC.

The chain combines TRBV27 with TRBJ2-7; 14 nucleotides line up with TRBD2. This CDR3 comprises 16 residues. The ends lost 6 bases at V and 5 bases at J; junction bases unmatched: 9. Germline CDR1 is MNHEY and CDR2 is SMNVEV (reference sequence). CDR3 sequence: CASSSRLAGGTDEQYF. The CDR3 DNA is TGTGCCAGCAGCAGTAGACTAGCGGGAGGGACAGACGAGCAGTACTTC.

A few counts support this clone. Given a much more abundant clone one base away, this may be a read error. This chain joins TRBV2 and TRBJ1-5; D remains ambiguous. Germline assignment: CDR1 SNHLY and CDR2 FYNNEI. The CDR3 is 13 amino acids. The CDR3 DNA is TGTGCCAGCAGGGGCCCGAGCAATCAGCACCAGCATTTT. This gives the protein CASRGPSNQHQHF.

The V and J genes are TRBV27 and TRBJ2-7; TRBD1 aligns across 7 bases. The trim removed 2 bases at V and 4 bases at J, leaving 8 bases unmatched. The germline CDR1 and CDR2 sequences are MNHEY and SMNVEV (reference sequence). The CDR3 has 15 amino acids. For the CDR3, the DNA is TGTGCCAGCAGTTTAGCGTTGGGACAGATATACGAGCAGTACTTC. It translates to CASSLALGQIYEQYF.

This clone has ten or more counts. This rearrangement joins TRBV19 to TRBJ2-2; possible D gene TRBD2, 6 bases. Germline CDR1 and CDR2: LNHDA and SQIVND (reference sequence). The CDR3 is made up of 15 amino acids. V dropped 8 bases and J dropped 6 bases, with 19 bases sitting between them. The chain's CDR3 is CASQTVGGSAGELFF. The CDR3 DNA follows: TGTGCCAGTCAAACAGTCGGAGGGAGCGCCGGGGAGCTGTTTTTT.